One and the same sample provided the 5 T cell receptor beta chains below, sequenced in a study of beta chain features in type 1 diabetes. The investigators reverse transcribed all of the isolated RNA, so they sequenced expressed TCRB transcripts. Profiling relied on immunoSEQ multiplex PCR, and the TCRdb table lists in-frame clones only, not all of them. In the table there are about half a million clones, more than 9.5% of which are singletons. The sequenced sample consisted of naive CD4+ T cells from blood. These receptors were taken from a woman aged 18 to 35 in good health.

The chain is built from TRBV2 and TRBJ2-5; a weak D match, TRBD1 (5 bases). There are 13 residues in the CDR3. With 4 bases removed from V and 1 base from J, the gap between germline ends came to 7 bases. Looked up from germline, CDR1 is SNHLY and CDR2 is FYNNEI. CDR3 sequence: CASSGQPQETQYF. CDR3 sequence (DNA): TGTGCCAGCAGTGGACAGCCCCAAGAGACCCAGTACTTC.

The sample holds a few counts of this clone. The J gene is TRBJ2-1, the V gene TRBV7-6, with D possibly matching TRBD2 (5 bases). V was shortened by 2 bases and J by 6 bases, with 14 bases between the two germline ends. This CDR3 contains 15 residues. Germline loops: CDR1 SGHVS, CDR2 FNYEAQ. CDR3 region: CASSLRGRTINEQFF. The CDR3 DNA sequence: TGTGCCAGCAGCTTACGGGGTAGAACCATCAATGAGCAGTTCTTC.

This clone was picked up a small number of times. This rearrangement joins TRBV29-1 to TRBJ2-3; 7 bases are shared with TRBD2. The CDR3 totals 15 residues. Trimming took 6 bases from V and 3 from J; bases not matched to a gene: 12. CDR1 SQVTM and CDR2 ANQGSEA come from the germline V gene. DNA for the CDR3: TGCAGCGTGGAGCCCGAGGGGAGGGGAACAGATACGCAGTATTTT. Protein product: CSVEPEGRGTDTQYF.

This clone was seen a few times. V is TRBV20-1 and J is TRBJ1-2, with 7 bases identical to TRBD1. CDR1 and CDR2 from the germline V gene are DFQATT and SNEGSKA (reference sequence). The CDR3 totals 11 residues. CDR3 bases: TGCAGCCACCCACAGGGGCGGGGCTACACCTTC. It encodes CSHPQGRGYTF.

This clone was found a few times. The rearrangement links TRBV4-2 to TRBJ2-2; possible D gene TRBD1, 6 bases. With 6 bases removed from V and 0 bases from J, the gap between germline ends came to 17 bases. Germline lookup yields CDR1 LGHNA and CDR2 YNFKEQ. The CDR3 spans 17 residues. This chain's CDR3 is CASSPDIHRANTGELFF. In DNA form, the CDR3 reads TGTGCCAGCAGTCCCGATATCCACAGGGCGAACACCGGGGAGCTGTTTTTT.